This TCR beta chain was sequenced in a study of shared clonotypes between healthy human individuals. Overall study: CD4 naive and CD4 memory each took three plates per donor, while CD8 naive took two and CD8 memory one.

This clone was observed once. Naive CD8 cells, CD45RO-negative and positively selected for CCR7, excluded terminally differentiated effector memory CD45RA+ cells. The assay was immunoSEQ multiplex PCR, and TCRdb's table has in-frame clones only and misses some. The table includes around 1.9 million clones, 93% detected once. The receptor was derived from a man between 18 and 29 years old in good health. Some clones in this sample may be carry-over from other donors' samples. The material sequenced was naive CD8+ T cells from PBMCs.

Here the CDR3 DNA reads TGCGCCAGCAGCTTCAGGGAATTAGCGGGAGGTTACAATGAGCAGTTCTTC. This gives the protein CASSFRELAGGYNEQFF. The chain carries TRBV5-1 and TRBJ2-1, with 10 bases aligning to TRBD2. V shed 2 bases, J shed 4 bases, and the junction held 9 bases outside the gene matches. Germline V CDR1 and CDR2: SGHRS, YFSETQ. This CDR3 region has 17 residues. The variable domain in full, with the rest retrieved from reference TRBV5-1 and TRBJ2-1, is KAGVTQTPRYLIKTRGQQVTLSCSPISGHRSVSWYQQTPGQGLQFLFEYFSETQRNKGNFPGRFSGRQFSNSRSEMNVSTLELGDSALYLCASSFRELAGGYNEQFFGPGTRLTVL.